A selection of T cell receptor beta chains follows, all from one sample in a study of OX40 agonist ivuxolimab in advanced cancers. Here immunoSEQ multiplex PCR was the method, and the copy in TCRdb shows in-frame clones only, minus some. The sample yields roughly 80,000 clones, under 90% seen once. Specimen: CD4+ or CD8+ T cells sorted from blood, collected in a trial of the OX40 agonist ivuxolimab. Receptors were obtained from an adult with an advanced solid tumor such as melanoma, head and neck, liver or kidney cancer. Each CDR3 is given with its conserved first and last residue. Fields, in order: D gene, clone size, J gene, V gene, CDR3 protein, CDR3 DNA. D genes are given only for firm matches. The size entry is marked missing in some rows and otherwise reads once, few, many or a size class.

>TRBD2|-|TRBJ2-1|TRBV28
CASNTLAGAFTYNEQFF
TGTGCCAGCAATACACTAGCGGGGGCTTTTACCTACAATGAGCAGTTCTTC
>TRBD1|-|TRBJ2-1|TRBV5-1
CASSVTGERYNEQFF
TGCGCCAGCAGCGTAACAGGGGAAAGGTACAATGAGCAGTTCTTC
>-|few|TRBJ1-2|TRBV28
CASSPGPLEGYTF
TGTGCCAGCAGCCCGGGCCCCCTAGAAGGCTACACCTTC
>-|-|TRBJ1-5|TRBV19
CASSIAYDQPQHF
TGTGCCAGTAGTATAGCCTACGATCAGCCCCAGCATTTT
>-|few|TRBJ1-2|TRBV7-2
CASSMGHYGYTF
TGTGCCAGCAGCATGGGACATTATGGCTACACCTTC
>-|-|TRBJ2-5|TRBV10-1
CASSEWDPTLGRETQYF
TGCGCCAGCAGTGAGTGGGACCCCACACTGGGGCGGGAGACCCAGTACTTC
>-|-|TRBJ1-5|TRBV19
CASRPGHFNQPQHF
TGTGCCAGCCGACCGGGACACTTCAATCAGCCCCAGCATTTT
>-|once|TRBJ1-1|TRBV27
CASSLLVPNTEAFF
TGTGCCAGCAGTTTATTGGTCCCGAACACTGAAGCTTTCTTT
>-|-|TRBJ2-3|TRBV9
CASSVRGSLTDTQYF
TGTGCCAGCAGCGTACGGGGCTCCCTCACAGATACGCAGTATTTT
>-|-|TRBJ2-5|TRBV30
CAWGLGFQETQYF
TGTGCCTGGGGACTGGGATTCCAAGAGACCCAGTACTTC
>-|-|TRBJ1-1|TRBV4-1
CASSQGGRGLVAEAFF
TGCGCCAGCAGCCAAGGAGGTCGGGGGCTTGTCGCTGAAGCTTTCTTT
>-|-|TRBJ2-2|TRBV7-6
CASSWGQNTGELFF
TGTGCCAGCAGCTGGGGACAGAACACCGGGGAGCTGTTTTTT
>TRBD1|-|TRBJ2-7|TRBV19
CASSGTGVGEQYF
TGTGCCAGTTCCGGGACAGGGGTCGGCGAGCAGTACTTC
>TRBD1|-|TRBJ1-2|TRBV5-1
CASSTPGQGYRGYTF
TGCGCCAGCAGCACACCGGGACAGGGCTATCGGGGCTACACCTTC
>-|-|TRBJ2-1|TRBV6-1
CASSEAYGVEQFF
TGTGCCAGCAGTGAAGCATACGGGGTTGAGCAGTTCTTC
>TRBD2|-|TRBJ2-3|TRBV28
CASSGPSGGANTQYF
TGTGCCAGCAGTGGACCTAGCGGGGGGGCAAATACGCAGTATTTT
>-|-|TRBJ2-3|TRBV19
CASKFSSSPTQYF
TGTGCCAGTAAGTTCTCTTCTTCTCCAACGCAGTATTTT
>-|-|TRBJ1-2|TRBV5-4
CASSPKGWQASYTF
TGTGCCAGCTCCCCGAAGGGGTGGCAGGCTAGCTACACCTTC
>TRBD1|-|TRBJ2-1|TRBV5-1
CASSPSTGVFYNEQFF
TGCGCCAGCAGCCCCTCGACAGGGGTCTTCTACAATGAGCAGTTCTTC
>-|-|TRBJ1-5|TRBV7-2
CASSLQGNQPQHF
TGTGCCAGCAGTTTACAGGGCAATCAGCCCCAGCATTTT
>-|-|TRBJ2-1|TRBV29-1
CSVMSDPTYNEQFF
TGCAGCGTTATGAGCGACCCCACTTACAATGAGCAGTTCTTC
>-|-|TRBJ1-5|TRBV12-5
CASGLVGSWGPQPQHF
TGTGCTAGTGGTTTGGTGGGATCCTGGGGACCTCAGCCCCAGCATTTT
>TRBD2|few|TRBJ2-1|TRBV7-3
CASSLSAGESYNEQFF
TGTGCCAGCAGCTTGTCGGCGGGGGAATCCTACAATGAGCAGTTCTTC
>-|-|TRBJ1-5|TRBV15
CATSRRQAGQPQHF
TGTGCCACCAGCAGAAGACAGGCAGGTCAGCCCCAGCATTTT
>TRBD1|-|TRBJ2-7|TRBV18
CASSPGQGEQYF
TGTGCCAGCTCACCGGGACAGGGCGAGCAGTACTTC
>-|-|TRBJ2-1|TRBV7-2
CASSLAFTGNEQFF
TGTGCCAGCAGCTTAGCGTTCACCGGGAATGAGCAGTTCTTC
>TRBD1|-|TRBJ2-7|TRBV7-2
CASSRDRGYEQYF
TGTGCCAGCAGTCGGGACAGGGGTTACGAGCAGTACTTC
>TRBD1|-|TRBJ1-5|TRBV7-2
CASSRRTGGDQPQHF
TGTGCCAGCAGCCGTCGGACAGGGGGCGATCAGCCCCAGCATTTT
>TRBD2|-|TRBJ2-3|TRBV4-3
CASSQASGGSLDTQYF
TGCGCCAGCAGCCAAGCGAGCGGGGGCTCGCTTGATACGCAGTATTTT
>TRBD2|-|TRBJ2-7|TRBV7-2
CASSLNSGGSYEQYF
TGTGCCAGCAGCTTAAATAGCGGGGGCTCCTACGAGCAGTACTTC
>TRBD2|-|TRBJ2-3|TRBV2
CASTQGRGTDTQYF
TGTGCCAGCACCCAAGGGAGGGGCACAGATACGCAGTATTTT
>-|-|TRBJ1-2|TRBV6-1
CASSAGIYGYTF
TGTGCCAGCAGTGCCGGGATCTATGGCTACACCTTC
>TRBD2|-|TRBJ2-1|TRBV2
CASSEPLAGASWFF
TGTGCCAGCAGTGAACCCCTAGCGGGGGCCTCGTGGTTCTTC
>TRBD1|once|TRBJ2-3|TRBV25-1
CASSYDPGQGTDTQYF
TGTGCCAGCAGTTATGACCCGGGACAGGGCACAGATACGCAGTATTTT
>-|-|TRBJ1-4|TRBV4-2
CASSQVDPGTLLFF
TGTGCCAGCAGCCAAGTCGATCCCGGGACCCTGCTGTTTTTT
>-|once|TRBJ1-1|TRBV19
CASNPLGRELSTEAFF
TGTGCCAGTAACCCCCTGGGCAGGGAATTAAGCACTGAAGCTTTCTTT
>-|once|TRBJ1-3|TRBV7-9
CASSAPQAGNTIYF
TGTGCCAGCAGCGCCCCCCAGGCTGGAAACACCATATATTTT
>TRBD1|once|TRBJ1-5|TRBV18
CASSPPGGRDQPQHF
TGTGCCAGCTCACCGCCAGGGGGCAGGGATCAGCCCCAGCATTTT
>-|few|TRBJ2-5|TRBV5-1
CASSIQGGETQYF
TGCGCCAGCAGCATACAGGGGGGGGAGACCCAGTACTTC
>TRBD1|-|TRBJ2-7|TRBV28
CASSFRGQGDEQYF
TGTGCCAGCAGTTTCAGGGGGCAGGGGGACGAGCAGTACTTC
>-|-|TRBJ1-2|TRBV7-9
CASSRTTGLQLGGNYGYTF
TGTGCCAGCAGCCGTACGACGGGCCTTCAATTAGGGGGAAACTATGGCTACACCTTC
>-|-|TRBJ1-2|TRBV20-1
CSANYGYTF
TGCAGTGCTAACTATGGCTACACCTTC
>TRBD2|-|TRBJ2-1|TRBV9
CASSGESGVGNEQFF
TGTGCCAGCAGCGGCGAAAGCGGGGTAGGCAATGAGCAGTTCTTC
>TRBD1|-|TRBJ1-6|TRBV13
CASSLGQGQGASPLHF
TGTGCCAGCAGCTTAGGCCAGGGTCAGGGGGCCTCACCCCTCCACTTT
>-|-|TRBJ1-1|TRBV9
CASSPTGDRRLFF
TGTGCCAGCAGCCCAACCGGAGACAGGCGGCTTTTCTTT
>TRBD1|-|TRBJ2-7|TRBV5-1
CASTLTGDTLYEQYF
TGCGCCAGCACCTTGACAGGGGATACCCTCTACGAGCAGTACTTC
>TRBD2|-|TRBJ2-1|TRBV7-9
CASSLALASGGAGDEQFF
TGTGCCAGCAGCTTAGCGCTCGCTAGCGGGGGGGCAGGCGATGAGCAGTTCTTC
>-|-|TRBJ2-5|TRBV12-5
CASGLGTETQYF
TGTGCTAGTGGTCTCGGGACAGAGACCCAGTACTTC
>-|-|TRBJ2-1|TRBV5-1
CASSLQDSYNEQFF
TGCGCCAGCAGCTTGCAGGACAGTTACAATGAGCAGTTCTTC
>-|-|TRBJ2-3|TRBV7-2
CASSLVAVDTDTQYF
TGTGCCAGCAGCTTAGTAGCGGTGGACACAGATACGCAGTATTTT
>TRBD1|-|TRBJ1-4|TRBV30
CAWSADQGGDEKLFF
TGTGCCTGGAGTGCCGACCAGGGGGGGGATGAAAAACTGTTTTTT
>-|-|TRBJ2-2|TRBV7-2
CASSLVLVGRAGTGELFF
TGTGCCAGCAGCTTAGTGCTGGTGGGCAGGGCGGGCACCGGGGAGCTGTTTTTT
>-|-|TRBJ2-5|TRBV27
CASSLDLRRSQETQYF
TGTGCCAGCAGTTTAGATCTCCGCAGGTCCCAAGAGACCCAGTACTTC
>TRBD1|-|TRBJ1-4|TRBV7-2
CASSWDRGSEKLFF
TGTGCCAGCAGCTGGGACAGGGGAAGTGAAAAACTGTTTTTT
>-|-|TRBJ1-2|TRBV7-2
CASSSFSIGDYGYTF
TGTGCCAGCAGCTCCTTCTCGATAGGGGACTATGGCTACACCTTC